What follows are 20 T cell receptor beta chains derived from one specimen sequenced in a study of cytomegalovirus exposure and HLA in healthy donors. 13 Jbeta primers and 60 Vbeta primers were used for the PCR. Clones were read by immunoSEQ multiplex PCR, and TCRdb kept only the in-frame ones, dropping some. The sample holds 150,000 to 200,000 clones; 70% to 80% are singletons and the top ten take around 1.5%. The material sequenced was PBMCs. The receptors shown here come from a man in his 60s in good health and CMV-seronegative.

This clone occurred a few times. The chain couples TRBV7-3 to TRBJ2-1, with 9 bases aligning to TRBD2. This CDR3 is 16 amino acids long. Germline assignment: CDR1 SGHTA and CDR2 FQGTGA. After removal of 3 bases from V and 4 bases from J, the junction contained 7 bases not matched to a gene. CDR3 residues: CASSLAIAGEYNEQFF. The CDR3 nucleotides read TGTGCCAGCAGCTTGGCTATAGCGGGGGAATACAATGAGCAGTTCTTC.

This chain connects TRBV28 to TRBJ2-5; 7 bases are shared with TRBD1. The CDR3 runs 14 residues. Germline V lookup: CDR1 MDHEN, CDR2 SYDVKM. V gave up 5 bases and J gave up 2 bases; unmatched junction bases: 5. Here the CDR3 DNA reads TGTGCCAGCAGTCAAACGGGACAGCAAGAGACCCAGTACTTC. This encodes CASSQTGQQETQYF.

This clone was seen more than once but under ten times. The rearrangement uses TRBV11-3 and TRBJ2-5; no clear D. Per the germline V gene, CDR1 is SGHNT and CDR2 is YENEEA. Between the trimmed V and J ends, which lost 2 bases and 5 bases, there was a span of 9 bases. This CDR3 is built from 13 residues. The CDR3 protein is CASSLPPSETQYF. DNA for the CDR3: TGTGCCAGCAGCTTACCACCCAGTGAGACCCAGTACTTC.

The J gene is TRBJ2-7, the V gene TRBV5-6; D may be TRBD2 (6 bases). The CDR3 totals 13 residues. The germline gives CDR1 SGHDT, CDR2 YYEEEE. Trimming pared 0 bases from V and 6 bases from J, leaving 10 bases between. The CDR3 DNA sequence: TGTGCCAGCAGCTTGGGTCTAGCGTCCGAGCAGTACTTC. It translates to CASSLGLASEQYF.

This clone has a handful of counts. This sequence joins TRBV7-9 and TRBJ2-2; the match to TRBD1 covers 7 bases. The trim removed 5 bases at V and 5 bases at J, leaving 8 bases unmatched. This CDR3 contains 15 residues. Per germline, CDR1 SEHNR and CDR2 FQNEAQ (reference sequence). The CDR3 sequence is CASSTRQGRTGELFF. In DNA form, the CDR3 reads TGTGCCAGCAGCACAAGACAGGGCAGAACCGGGGAGCTGTTTTTT.

The V call is TRBV6-6, the J call TRBJ2-1, with a weak D call TRBD2 (6 bases). The ends were cut back, 6 bases at V and 8 bases at J, with 14 bases in the middle. The CDR3 consists of 13 residues. Looked up from germline, CDR1 is MNHNY and CDR2 is SVGAGI (reference sequence). The CDR3 nucleotides are TGTGCCAGCAGCTCCAGCGGGTGGGATGAGCAGTTCTTC. Residues: CASSSSGWDEQFF.

The chain uses TRBV6-5 and TRBJ2-1; 8 bases align to TRBD2. Per germline, CDR1 MNHEY and CDR2 SVGAGI. V shed 2 bases, J shed 10 bases, and the junction held 7 bases outside the gene matches. The CDR3 totals 14 residues. The CDR3 nucleotides are TGTGCCAGCAGTTACAGGGGCGGGAGGCAGGAGCAGTTCTTC. Encoded protein: CASSYRGGRQEQFF.

This rearrangement joins TRBV7-2 to TRBJ2-7, with D unresolved. Germline V gene data show CDR1 as SGHTA and CDR2 as FQGNSA. The CDR3 extends over 12 amino acids. V lost 5 bases to trimming and J lost 9 bases, with 14 bases between them. The CDR3 is CASSQLGYLQYF. The CDR3 DNA reads as TGTGCCAGCAGCCAGCTAGGATACTTGCAGTACTTC.

This clone was picked up a small number of times. The chain combines TRBV7-2 with TRBJ1-3; a possible D gene is TRBD1 (6 bases). This CDR3 is built from 16 residues. Trimming pared 6 bases from V and 0 bases from J, leaving 15 bases between. Per germline, CDR1 SGHTA and CDR2 FQGNSA. The CDR3 bases are TGTGCCAGCAGTCATTTCCCAGGGGCCTCTGGAAACACCATATATTTT. This gives the protein CASSHFPGASGNTIYF. Together with reference TRBV7-2 and TRBJ1-3, the CDR3 gives the full variable domain: GAGVSQSPSNKVTEKGKDVELRCDPISGHTALYWYRQSLGQGLEFLIYFQGNSAPDKSGLPSDRFSAERTGGSVSTLTIQRTQQEDSAVYLCASSHFPGASGNTIYFGEGSWLTVV.

The chain uses TRBV6-6 and TRBJ1-1; D gene unclear. V shed 11 bases and J shed 4 bases, with 17 bases lying between them. The CDR3 has 13 residues. The germline gives CDR1 MNHNY, CDR2 SVGAGI (reference sequence). The CDR3 nucleotides read TGTGCCGGCGGGAGGGCGCCGAGCACTGAAGCTTTCTTT. It yields the protein CAGGRAPSTEAFF.

The rearrangement links TRBV11-3 to TRBJ2-1; D unclear. The length of the CDR3 is 10 residues. Trimming pared 1 base from V and 13 bases from J, leaving 5 bases between. The germline gives CDR1 SGHNT, CDR2 YENEEA. CDR3 protein: CASSLGGQFF. As DNA, the CDR3 is TGTGCCAGCAGCTTAGGAGGCCAGTTCTTC.

The CDR3 DNA sequence: TGCAGCGTCCACAGGGGCGGGGATGAAAAACTGTTTTTT. It is translated as CSVHRGGDEKLFF. V gene TRBV29-1 combines with J gene TRBJ1-4, with 7 nucleotides matching TRBD1. V lost 6 bases to trimming and J lost 6 bases; unmatched junction nucleotides: 7. This CDR3 is built from 13 residues. Germline V lookup: CDR1 SQVTM, CDR2 ANQGSEA. The variable domain in full, completed from reference TRBV29-1 and TRBJ1-4, reads SAVISQKPSRDICQRGTSLTIQCQVDSQVTMMFWYRQQPGQSLTLIATANQGSEATYESGFVIDKFPISRPNLTFSTLTVSNMSPEDSSIYLCSVHRGGDEKLFFGSGTQLSVL.

This clone came up once. This sequence joins TRBV29-1 and TRBJ1-2; D may be TRBD1 (6 bases). Trimming pared 8 bases from V and 4 bases from J, leaving 20 bases between. Germline loops: CDR1 SQVTM, CDR2 ANQGSEA. The CDR3 is 14 residues long. The CDR3 here is CSYLPRGGGYGYTF. DNA of the CDR3: TGCAGCTACCTCCCCCGGGGGGGCGGCTATGGCTACACCTTC.

The chain recombines TRBV5-6 with TRBJ1-4; 8 bases agree with TRBD1. The CDR3 loop spans 17 amino acids. The trim removed 3 bases at V and 1 base at J, leaving 8 bases unmatched. The germline CDR1 and CDR2 sequences are SGHDT and YYEEEE. The CDR3 loop is CASSYRVTGVTNEKLFF. The CDR3 region has the DNA TGTGCCAGCAGCTACCGGGTGACAGGGGTAACTAATGAAAAACTGTTTTTT. Filled out from reference TRBV5-6 and TRBJ1-4, the complete variable domain reads DAGVTQSPTHLIKTRGQQVTLRCSPKSGHDTVSWYQQALGQGPQFIFQYYEEEERQRGNFPDRFSGHQFPNYSSELNVNALLLGDSALYLCASSYRVTGVTNEKLFFGSGTQLSVL.

This chain uses TRBV5-6 with TRBJ1-5, with unresolved D. Germline V gives CDR1 SGHDT, CDR2 YYEEEE. The CDR3 contains 13 residues. V was cut by 0 bases and J by 6 bases, with 7 bases left in between. The CDR3 here is CASSLARGQPQHF. In DNA, the CDR3 is TGTGCCAGCAGCTTGGCCCGGGGTCAGCCCCAGCATTTT.

V and J are TRBV10-1 and TRBJ2-2; a weak D match, TRBD2 (6 bases). The germline V gene has CDR1 WNHNN and CDR2 SYGVQD (reference sequence). The CDR3 length is 14 residues. Trimming stripped 7 bases from V and 0 bases from J, with 9 bases between. The CDR3, as DNA: TGCGCCAGCAAGGCGGGGCCGAACACCGGGGAGCTGTTTTTT. It is translated as CASKAGPNTGELFF.

The chain joins TRBV7-9 to TRBJ2-7; no reliable D call. The CDR3 is 11 amino acids. The V gene's germline CDR1 is SEHNR and CDR2 FQNEAQ (reference sequence). V lost 6 bases and J lost 5, with 8 bases in between. CDR3 loop: CASRFYHEQYF. As DNA, the CDR3 is TGTGCCAGCAGATTCTACCACGAGCAGTACTTC. Full variable domain (rest looked up from reference TRBV7-9 and TRBJ2-7): DTGVSQNPRHKITKRGQNVTFRCDPISEHNRLYWYRQTLGQGPEFLTYFQNEAQLEKSRLLSDRFSAERPKGSFSTLEIQRTEQGDSAMYLCASRFYHEQYFGPGTRLTVT.

The V and J genes are TRBV5-5 and TRBJ2-7; 7 nucleotides match TRBD2. This CDR3 is 13 amino acids long. J gave up 6 bases and V 4 bases, and 7 bases lay outside the gene matches. Germline CDR1 and CDR2: SGHKS and YYEKEE (reference sequence). The CDR3 spells CASSLREWSEQYF. The CDR3 nucleotides are TGTGCCAGCAGCCTGCGGGAGTGGAGCGAGCAGTACTTC. The whole variable domain, remainder taken from reference TRBV5-5 and TRBJ2-7, is DAGVTQSPTHLIKTRGQQVTLRCSPISGHKSVSWYQQVLGQGPQFIFQYYEKEERGRGNFPDRFSARQFPNYSSELNVNALLLGDSALYLCASSLREWSEQYFGPGTRLTVT.

The V gene is TRBV4-2, the J gene TRBJ2-3, with a possible D match to TRBD2 (6 bases). V gave up 3 bases and J gave up 5 bases, with 18 bases separating them. The germline V gene has CDR1 LGHNA and CDR2 YNFKEQ. The CDR3 totals 16 residues. The CDR3 nucleotides are TGTGCCAGCAGCCACCCGAAAGGGTTGGAGGGAGATACGCAGTATTTT. Its translation is CASSHPKGLEGDTQYF.

The chain uses TRBV7-2 and TRBJ2-5; 12 nucleotides align to TRBD1. This CDR3 has 18 residues. Losses at the gene ends were 1 base for V and 4 bases for J; bases not matched to a gene: 10. From germline, CDR1 is SGHTA and CDR2 FQGNSA. Written as DNA, the CDR3 is TGTGCCAGCAGCTTAGGGGCCTTAGGGACAGGGGGCGCAGAGACCCAGTACTTC. Residues: CASSLGALGTGGAETQYF.